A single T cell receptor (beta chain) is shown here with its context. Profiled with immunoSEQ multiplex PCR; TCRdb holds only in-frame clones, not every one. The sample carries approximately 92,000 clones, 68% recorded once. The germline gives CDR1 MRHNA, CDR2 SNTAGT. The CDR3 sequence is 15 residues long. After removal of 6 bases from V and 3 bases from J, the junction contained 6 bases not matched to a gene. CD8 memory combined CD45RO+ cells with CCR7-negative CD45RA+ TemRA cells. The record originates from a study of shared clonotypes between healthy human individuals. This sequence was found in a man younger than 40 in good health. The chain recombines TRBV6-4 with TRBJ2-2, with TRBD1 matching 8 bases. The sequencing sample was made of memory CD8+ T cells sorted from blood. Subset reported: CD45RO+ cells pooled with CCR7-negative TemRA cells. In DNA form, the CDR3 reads TGTGCCAGCAGCTTAGGGGACAGGCACACCGGGGAGCTGTTTTTT. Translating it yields CASSLGDRHTGELFF.